This T cell receptor beta chain was identified during a study of T cells after yellow fever vaccination (dated by TCRdb to 2018 to 2020). As for the study more broadly: The SMART-Seq v4 Ultra Low Input RNA kit was used to prepare libraries from fractions with low cell numbers. To follow T-cell clones before and after primary and booster YFV17D yellow fever vaccination, bulk TCR alpha and beta repertoires were sequenced over time. The cohort comprised two healthy male donors, one aged 18 to 30 and one aged 30 to 40 years. Blood was drawn at multiple timepoints before and after primary and secondary immunization, with bulk PBMC replicates and cell subsets isolated.

TCR cDNA was synthesized by 5'RACE template switching, through which a universal primer site and unique molecular identifiers were introduced. cDNA synthesis was primed from both the TCR alpha and TCR beta constant segments. Two PCR steps were used to amplify libraries, with sample barcodes and sequencing adapters being added in the second step. Sequencing of libraries was performed on Illumina HiSeq 2500 (2x100 bp) or NovaSeq (2x150 bp). On the authors' methods: Demultiplexing of reads and collapsing into UMI consensus sequences were performed with MIGEC, and V(D)J alignment was carried out with MiXCR. Vaccine-responding clonotypes were defined with edgeR using replicate PBMC samples, requiring FDR below 0.01 and a log2 fold change above 5 up to day 15. CD4 or CD8 identity was assigned to each bulk clonotype according to whether the clonotype was present at higher abundance in the sequenced CD4 repertoire or the sequenced CD8 repertoire. TCRdb's own reprocessing of the public reads used fastp at Q25 and MiXCR and kept productive beta chains. Rows with one shared CDR3 protein collapse into an entry with the most common genes and DNA. What appears here as the V and J calls and clone size reflects TCRdb's work, not the paper's. The sample table lists 550,000 to 750,000 distinct CDR3 sequences, less than 15% of them with a count of one. The ten largest make up over 11% of the sample.

Comment on this clonotype: Its antigen has not been determined. Per-base qualities were not stored, and no clone one base away is much larger.

Broader findings and caveats from the paper: Most clones expanded after primary vaccination (96% of CD4 and roughly 88% of CD8) were re-detected after the booster, suggesting that broad memory maintenance occurred. Compared with the primary T-cell response, the secondary T-cell response was weaker but faster, peaking on day 5 rather than day 15. Because abundant contaminating clonotypes from the bulk population could be contained in FACS-sorted repertoires, computational filtering was required. A small share of clonotypes was detected in both CD4 and CD8 compartments, with the overlap likely arising from convergent recombination. The study included only two donors, which limits how far the findings can be generalized.

In the paper's terms, the treatment or condition label means: live attenuated yellow fever vaccine strain. At each blood-draw timepoint, two biological replicates of bulk PBMCs were collected. PBMCs were isolated from peripheral blood using a standard Ficoll-Paque protocol. RNA was extracted with TriZol from bulk PBMCs, CD4 and CD8 fractions, and dextramer-positive and dextramer-negative fractions. According to the germline V gene, CDR1 reads KGHSH and CDR2 reads LQKENI. The CDR3 runs 15 residues from the cysteine to the phenylalanine. Of the read, only the CDR3 DNA is kept; its 45 bases are in frame from base 1. Here V drops 5 bases and J drops 5 bases, and the junction holds 9 bases not matched to any gene.

The origin of this receptor is a man aged 25-45 years who received the YFV17D yellow fever vaccine. The sequencing used PBMCs, collected on the day of the yellow fever booster vaccination. The rearranged segments are TRBV18 and TRBJ2-1; a stretch of 7 junction bases matches TRBD2. CDR3 sequence: CASSRPSGVDNEQFF. The nucleotide sequence is given as TGTGCCAGCTCAAGACCTAGCGGAGTTGACAATGAGCAGTTCTTC.